The 8 T cell receptor beta chains in this list originate from one sample, sequenced in a study of OX40 agonist ivuxolimab in advanced cancers. The library was produced with the immunoSEQ multiplex PCR assay. Held by TCRdb, this immuneACCESS table contains in-frame sequences only and omits some clones. Under half of the omission traces to an unresolved V gene where checked; the cause of the rest is unknown. This sample holds 100,000 or so clones; 70% to 90% were observed only once. The ten largest account for roughly 3.8% of the sample. Sequencing used CD4+ or CD8+ T cells sorted from blood, obtained in a trial of the OX40 agonist ivuxolimab. The source is an adult with an advanced solid tumor such as melanoma, head and neck, liver or kidney cancer.

The V call is TRBV27, the J call TRBJ2-1; D not certain. V was pared by 2 bases and J by 7 bases, with 3 bases between. The CDR3 totals 11 residues. Germline CDR1 reads MNHEY; CDR2 reads SMNVEV (reference sequence). The chain's CDR3 is CASSLGNEQFF. In nucleotides, the CDR3 is TGTGCCAGCAGTTTAGGAAATGAGCAGTTCTTC.

The rearrangement links TRBV29-1 to TRBJ2-7; TRBD1 matches at 12 bases. The CDR3 runs 12 residues. J was trimmed by 9 bases and V by 8 bases; bases with no gene match: 8. Germline V CDR1 and CDR2: SQVTM, ANQGSEA. CDR3 in DNA: TGCAGCTTCCGGGACAGGGGGCTCGTGCAGTACTTC. This translates into CSFRDRGLVQYF.

V and J are TRBV7-2 and TRBJ2-3, with 8 bases identical to TRBD1. Germline V gene sequence: CDR1 SGHTA, CDR2 FQGNSA. The V and J ends lost 4 bases and 4 bases, in that order; junction bases with no gene match: 7. The CDR3 consists of 15 residues. The CDR3 DNA reads TGTGCCAGCAGCTCCCAGACAGGGGCGCCAGATACGCAGTATTTT. As protein: CASSSQTGAPDTQYF.

The rearrangement uses TRBV9 and TRBJ1-2, with unresolved D. In germline, CDR1 is SGDLS, CDR2 YYNGEE. This CDR3 spans 14 amino acids. V was clipped by 0 bases and J by 0 bases, with 6 bases between them. The CDR3, as DNA: TGTGCCAGCAGCGTAGGTCTAGCTAACTATGGCTACACCTTC. It translates to CASSVGLANYGYTF.

The V call is TRBV6-7, the J call TRBJ2-2; 11 nucleotides line up with TRBD2. TRBV6-7 belongs to the ORF category, with a function that is uncertain. After removal of 8 bases from V and 1 base from J, the junction contained 9 bases not matched to a gene. The CDR3 runs 17 residues. CDR3 loop: CASGPAGTSGNTGELFF. For the CDR3, the DNA is TGTGCCAGCGGCCCCGCCGGGACTAGCGGGAACACCGGGGAGCTGTTTTTT.

This chain links TRBV5-6 with TRBJ2-1, with no clear D. The CDR3 runs to 12 residues. V shed 1 base and J shed 10 bases, with 9 bases lying between them. Germline lookup yields CDR1 SGHDT and CDR2 YYEEEE. CDR3 DNA: TGTGCCAGCAGCTTGCAAGTAACGGAGCAGTTCTTC. Protein sequence: CASSLQVTEQFF.

The chain is built from TRBV14 and TRBJ2-7; a possible D gene is TRBD1 (5 bases). CDR1 and CDR2 from the germline V gene are SGHDN and FVKESK. The V gene lost 2 bases and the J gene lost 1 base, with 12 bases spanning the gap. The CDR3 runs to 15 residues. CDR3 nucleotides: TGTGCCAGCAGCCAATTCCAGGGAAGGTCCTACGAGCAGTACTTC. This sequence encodes CASSQFQGRSYEQYF.

Only one count was recorded for this clone. The V gene is TRBV11-3, the J gene TRBJ2-4, with D possibly TRBD1 on 6 matching bases. The V end was cut by 5 bases, the J end by 6 bases, with 14 bases between. The germline CDR1 and CDR2 sequences are SGHNT and YENEEA. The CDR3 extends over 14 amino acids. The CDR3 DNA reads TGTGCCAGCAGCCCACAACCGGACAGAAACATTCAGTACTTC. Its protein product is CASSPQPDRNIQYF.